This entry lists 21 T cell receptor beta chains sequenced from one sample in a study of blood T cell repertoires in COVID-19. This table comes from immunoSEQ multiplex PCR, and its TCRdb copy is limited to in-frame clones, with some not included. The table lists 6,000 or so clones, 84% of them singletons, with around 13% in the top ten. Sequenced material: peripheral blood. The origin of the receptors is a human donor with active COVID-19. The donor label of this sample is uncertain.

The chain's CDR3 is CASRTYRDEQFF. CDR3 DNA: TGTGCCAGCAGGACTTACAGGGATGAGCAGTTCTTC. The chain carries TRBV12-3 or TRBV12-4 and TRBJ2-1, with D possibly TRBD1 on 6 matching bases. The germline V and J ends were trimmed by 6 bases and 8 bases, with 11 bases remaining between them. The CDR3 contains 12 residues.

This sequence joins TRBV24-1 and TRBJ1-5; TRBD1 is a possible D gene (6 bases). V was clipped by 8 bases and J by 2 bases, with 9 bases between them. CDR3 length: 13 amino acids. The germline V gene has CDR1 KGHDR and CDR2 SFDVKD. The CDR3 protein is CATNYRGNQPQHF. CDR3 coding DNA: TGTGCCACCAACTACAGGGGCAATCAGCCCCAGCATTTT.

The CDR3 region has the DNA TGTGCCAGCAAGTCACGTTCGACAGGGACTTTAGATACGCAGTATTTT. Translated: CASKSRSTGTLDTQYF. The chain is built from TRBV6-6 and TRBJ2-3; D is possibly TRBD1 (7 bases). Trimming pared 7 bases from V and 5 bases from J, leaving 22 bases between. The CDR3 sequence is 16 residues long. Per the germline V gene, CDR1 is MNHNY and CDR2 is SVGAGI (reference sequence).

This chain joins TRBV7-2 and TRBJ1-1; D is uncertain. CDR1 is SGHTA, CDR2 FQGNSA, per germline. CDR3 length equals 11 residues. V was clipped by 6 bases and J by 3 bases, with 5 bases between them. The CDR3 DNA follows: TGTGCCAGCAGTCGGTACACTGAAGCTTTCTTT. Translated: CASSRYTEAFF.

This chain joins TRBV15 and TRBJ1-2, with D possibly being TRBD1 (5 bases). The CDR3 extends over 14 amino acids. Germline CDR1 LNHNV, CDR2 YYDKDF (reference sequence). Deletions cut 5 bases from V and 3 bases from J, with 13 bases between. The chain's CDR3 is CATSFTTEDYGYTF. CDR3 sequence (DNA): TGTGCCACCAGCTTCACGACAGAGGACTATGGCTACACCTTC.

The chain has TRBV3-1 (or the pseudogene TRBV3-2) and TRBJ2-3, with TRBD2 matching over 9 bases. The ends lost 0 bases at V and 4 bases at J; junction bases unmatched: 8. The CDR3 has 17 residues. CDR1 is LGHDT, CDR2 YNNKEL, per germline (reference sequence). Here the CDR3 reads CASSQDRGLAVPDTQYF. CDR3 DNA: TGTGCCAGCAGCCAAGACCGGGGACTAGCTGTTCCAGATACGCAGTATTTT.

CDR3 nucleotides: TGTGCCAGCAGCTTAGTCAGACTAGCGGGGGTAGGGGAGACCCAGTACTTC. Encoded protein: CASSLVRLAGVGETQYF. The V gene is TRBV7-2, the J gene TRBJ2-5; 12 nucleotides line up with TRBD2. J was trimmed by 5 bases and V by 1 base; bases with no gene match: 8. This CDR3 is 17 amino acids long. The germline gives CDR1 SGHTA, CDR2 FQGNSA.

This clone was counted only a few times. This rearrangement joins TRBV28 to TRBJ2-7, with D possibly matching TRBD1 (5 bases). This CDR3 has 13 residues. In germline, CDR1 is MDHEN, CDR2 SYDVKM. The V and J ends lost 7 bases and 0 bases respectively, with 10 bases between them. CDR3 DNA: TGTGCCAGCAAAGGGGTTTTCTCCTACGAGCAGTACTTC. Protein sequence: CASKGVFSYEQYF. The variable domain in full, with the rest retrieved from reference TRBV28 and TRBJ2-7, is DVKVTQSSRYLVKRTGEKVFLECVQDMDHENMFWYRQDPGLGLRLIYFSYDVKMKEKGDIPEGYSVSREKKERFSLILESASTNQTSMYLCASKGVFSYEQYFGPGTRLTVT.

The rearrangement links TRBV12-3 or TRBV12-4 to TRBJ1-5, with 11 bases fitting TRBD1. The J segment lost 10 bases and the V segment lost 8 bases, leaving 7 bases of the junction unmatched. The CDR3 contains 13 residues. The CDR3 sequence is CASGQGAGHPQHF. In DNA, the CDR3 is TGTGCCAGCGGACAGGGGGCCGGTCACCCCCAGCATTTT.

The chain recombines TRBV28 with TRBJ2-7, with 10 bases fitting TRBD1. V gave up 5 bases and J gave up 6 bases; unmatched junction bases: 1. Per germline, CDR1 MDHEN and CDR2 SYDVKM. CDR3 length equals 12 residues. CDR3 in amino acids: CASSGTGAEQYF. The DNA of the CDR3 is TGTGCCAGCAGTGGGACAGGGGCCGAGCAGTACTTC.

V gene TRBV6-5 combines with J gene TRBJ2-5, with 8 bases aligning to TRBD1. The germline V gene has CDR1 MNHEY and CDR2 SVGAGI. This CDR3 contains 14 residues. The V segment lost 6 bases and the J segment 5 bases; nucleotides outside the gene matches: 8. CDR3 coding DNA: TGTGCCAGCAGCGCAGGGGGCGGGGTGGAGACCCAGTACTTC. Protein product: CASSAGGGVETQYF.

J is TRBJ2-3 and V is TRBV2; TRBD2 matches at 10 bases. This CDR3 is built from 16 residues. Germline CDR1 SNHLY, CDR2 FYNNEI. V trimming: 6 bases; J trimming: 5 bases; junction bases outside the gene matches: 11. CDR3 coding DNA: TGTGCCAGCAGGGTCTCTAGCGGGAGTCGGGAAGATACGCAGTATTTT. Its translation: CASRVSSGSREDTQYF.

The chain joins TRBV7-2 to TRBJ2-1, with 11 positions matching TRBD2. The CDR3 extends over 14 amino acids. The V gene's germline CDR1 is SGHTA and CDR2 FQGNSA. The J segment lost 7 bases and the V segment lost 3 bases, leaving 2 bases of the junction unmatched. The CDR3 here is CASSLGLADNEQFF. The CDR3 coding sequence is TGTGCCAGCAGCTTGGGACTAGCGGATAATGAGCAGTTCTTC.

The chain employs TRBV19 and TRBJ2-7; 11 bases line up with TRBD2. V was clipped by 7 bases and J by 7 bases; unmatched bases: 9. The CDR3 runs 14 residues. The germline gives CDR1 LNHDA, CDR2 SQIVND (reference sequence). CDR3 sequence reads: CASTPLAGGGEQYF. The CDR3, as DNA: TGTGCCAGTACCCCTCTAGCGGGAGGAGGTGAGCAGTACTTC.

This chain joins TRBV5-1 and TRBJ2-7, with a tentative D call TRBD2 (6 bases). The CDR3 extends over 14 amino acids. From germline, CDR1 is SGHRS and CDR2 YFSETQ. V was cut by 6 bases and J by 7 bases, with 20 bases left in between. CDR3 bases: TGCGCCAGCACTCCGAGAGGAGGGATTTCGGAGCAGTACTTC. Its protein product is CASTPRGGISEQYF.

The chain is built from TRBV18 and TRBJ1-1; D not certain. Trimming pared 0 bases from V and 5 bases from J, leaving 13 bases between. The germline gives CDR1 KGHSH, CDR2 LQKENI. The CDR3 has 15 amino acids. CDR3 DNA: TGTGCCAGCTCACCACCATCGACAACTCGGACTGAAGCTTTCTTT. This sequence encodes CASSPPSTTRTEAFF.

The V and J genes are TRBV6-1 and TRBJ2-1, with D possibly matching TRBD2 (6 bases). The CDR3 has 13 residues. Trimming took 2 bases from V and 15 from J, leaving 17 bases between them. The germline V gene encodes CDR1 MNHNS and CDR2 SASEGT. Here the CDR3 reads CASSEPPHQGGFF. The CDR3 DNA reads TGTGCCAGCAGTGAACCCCCGCACCAGGGAGGGTTCTTC.

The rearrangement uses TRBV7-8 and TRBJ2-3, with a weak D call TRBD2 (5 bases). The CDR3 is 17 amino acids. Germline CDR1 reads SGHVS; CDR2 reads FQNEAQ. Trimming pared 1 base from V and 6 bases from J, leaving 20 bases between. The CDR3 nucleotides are TGTGCCAGCAGCTTAGGGGCACTAGGACCCTCTGGGGATACGCAGTATTTT. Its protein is CASSLGALGPSGDTQYF.

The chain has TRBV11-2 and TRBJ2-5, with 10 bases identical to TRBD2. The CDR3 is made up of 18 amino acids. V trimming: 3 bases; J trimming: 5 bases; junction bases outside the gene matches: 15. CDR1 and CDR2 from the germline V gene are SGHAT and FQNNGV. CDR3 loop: CASSLWSSGRSNDETQYF. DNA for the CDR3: TGTGCCAGCAGCTTGTGGTCTAGCGGGAGATCTAATGATGAGACCCAGTACTTC.

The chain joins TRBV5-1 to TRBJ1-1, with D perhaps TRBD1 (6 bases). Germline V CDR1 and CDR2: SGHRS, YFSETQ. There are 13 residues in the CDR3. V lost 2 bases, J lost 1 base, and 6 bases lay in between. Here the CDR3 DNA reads TGCGCCAGCAGCTTACAGGGGAACACTGAAGCTTTCTTT. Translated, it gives CASSLQGNTEAFF. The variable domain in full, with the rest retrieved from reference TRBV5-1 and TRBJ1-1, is KAGVTQTPRYLIKTRGQQVTLSCSPISGHRSVSWYQQTPGQGLQFLFEYFSETQRNKGNFPGRFSGRQFSNSRSEMNVSTLELGDSALYLCASSLQGNTEAFFGQGTRLTVV.

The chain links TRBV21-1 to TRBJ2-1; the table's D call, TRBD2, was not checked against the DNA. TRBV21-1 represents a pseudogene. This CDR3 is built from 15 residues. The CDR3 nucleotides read TGTGCCGTGCCCGGATCTAGCGGGAGAAGCGATGAGCAGTTCTTC. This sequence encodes CAVPGSSGRSDEQFF.